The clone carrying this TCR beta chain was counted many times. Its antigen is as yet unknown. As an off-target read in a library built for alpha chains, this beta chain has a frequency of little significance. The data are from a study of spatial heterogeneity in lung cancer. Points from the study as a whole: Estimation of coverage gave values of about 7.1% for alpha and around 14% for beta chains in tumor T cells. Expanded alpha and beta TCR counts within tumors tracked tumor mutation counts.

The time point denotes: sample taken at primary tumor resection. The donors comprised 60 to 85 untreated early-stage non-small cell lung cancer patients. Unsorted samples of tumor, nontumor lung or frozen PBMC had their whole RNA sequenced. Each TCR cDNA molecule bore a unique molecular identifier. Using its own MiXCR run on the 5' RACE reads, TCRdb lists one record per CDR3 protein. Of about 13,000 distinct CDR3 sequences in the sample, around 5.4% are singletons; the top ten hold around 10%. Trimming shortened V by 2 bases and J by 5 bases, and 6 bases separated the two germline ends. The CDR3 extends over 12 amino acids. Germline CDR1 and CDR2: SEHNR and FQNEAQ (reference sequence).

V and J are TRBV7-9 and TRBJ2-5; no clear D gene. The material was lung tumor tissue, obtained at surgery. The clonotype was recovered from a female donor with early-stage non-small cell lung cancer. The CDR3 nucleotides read TGTGCCAGCAGCTTATTGTATGAGACCCAGTACTTC. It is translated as CASSLLYETQYF. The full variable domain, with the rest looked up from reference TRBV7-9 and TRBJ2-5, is DTGVSQNPRHKITKRGQNVTFRCDPISEHNRLYWYRQTLGQGPEFLTYFQNEAQLEKSRLLSDRFSAERPKGSFSTLEIQRTEQGDSAMYLCASSLLYETQYFGPGTRLLVL.